Reported below is one T cell receptor beta chain. Following a re-call of the 5' RACE reads, TCRdb has one entry per CDR3 protein and lacks DNA. The data include hundreds of thousands of distinct CDR3 sequences; the top ten clones carry 5.2%. CDR3 length: 13 amino acids. CDR1 is LNHNV, CDR2 YYDKDF, per germline (reference sequence). This specimen belongs to a study of T cells expressing NK-cell markers. Background on the study: The TCR beta repertoires originated in sorted CD3+CD56+NKG2C+, CD3+CD56+NKG2C- and CD3+CD56-NKG2C+ T cells.

The chain couples TRBV15 to TRBJ1-5. The sequence was obtained from a man aged 18 to 70 in good health. Sequenced material: blood T cells: a sorted CD56 or NKG2C T cell subset, CD4+ or CD8+ T cells, or bulk PBMC T cells (not recorded which). CDR3 amino acids: CATRVDFLEPQHF. Full variable domain (rest looked up from reference TRBV15 and TRBJ1-5): DAMVIQNPRYQVTQFGKPVTLSCSQTLNHNVMYWYQQKSSQAPKLLFHYYDKDFNNEADTPDNFQSRRPNTSFCFLDIRSPGLGDTAMYLCATRVDFLEPQHFGDGTRLSIL.